A single T cell receptor (beta chain) is shown here with its context. Its target is unknown. The entry originates in a study of T cell repertoires in cytomegalovirus infection. A single record per CDR3 protein comes from TCRdb applying MiXCR to the reads. In the table there are about 900,000 distinct CDR3 sequences, approximately 31% of which are singletons. Sample: cultured CD8+ T cells from PBMCs, taken from culture after CMV antigen stimulation. The origin of this receptor is a human donor in good health (CMV status not recorded). Some clones in this sample may be carry-over from other donors' samples.

CDR3 nucleotides: TGTGCCAGCAGTTACTCGACAGGGACGCCTAATTCACCCCTCCACTTT. Translated: CASSYSTGTPNSPLHF. The chain joins TRBV6-6 to TRBJ1-6; 7 bases are shared with TRBD1. The germline V gene has CDR1 MNHNY and CDR2 SVGAGI (reference sequence). V shed 0 bases and J 6 bases; nucleotides not matched to a gene: 5. The CDR3 contains 16 residues.